These T cell receptor beta chains were read from a single sample in a study of blood T cell repertoires in COVID-19. The assay was immunoSEQ multiplex PCR, and TCRdb's table has in-frame clones only and misses some. The table lists 150,000 to 200,000 clones, around nine tenths of them singletons. The specimen was peripheral blood. Every receptor here comes from a woman between 70 and 85 years old with COVID-19, enrolled during active disease. Both conserved end residues are part of each CDR3. The D gene is left open where the match is weak. Where a row states a size, it is once, few, many or the class of an expanded clone; other rows omit it.

v_gene	j_gene	abundance	d_gene	CDR3aa	CDR3nt
TRBV10-3	TRBJ1-1	few	TRBD1	CAIRTGSNTEAFF	TGTGCCATCAGGACAGGGTCGAACACTGAAGCTTTCTTT
TRBV19	TRBJ2-7	.	.	CASSRDTWGYEQYF	TGTGCCAGTAGCCGGGACACCTGGGGGTACGAGCAGTACTTC
TRBV11-2	TRBJ2-5	once	.	CASSLDGGDQETQYF	TGTGCCAGCAGCTTAGACGGCGGAGACCAAGAGACCCAGTACTTC
TRBV13	TRBJ2-1	.	.	CASSLSGSNNEQFF	TGTGCCAGCAGCCTCAGCGGGTCTAACAATGAGCAGTTCTTC
TRBV6-6	TRBJ2-3	.	.	CASSYSPGGSTDTQYF	TGTGCCAGCAGTTACTCCCCGGGCGGGAGCACAGATACGCAGTATTTT
TRBV4-1	TRBJ2-4	.	TRBD2	CASSHGLAVAKNIQYF	TGCGCCAGCAGCCACGGACTAGCGGTAGCCAAAAACATTCAGTACTTC
TRBV7-2	TRBJ2-7	.	TRBD1	CASSSNRGPLSEQYF	TGTGCCAGCAGCTCCAACAGGGGCCCCCTCTCGGAGCAGTACTTC
TRBV5-1	TRBJ2-2	.	.	CASSLGQVNTGELFF	TGCGCCAGCAGCTTGGGACAGGTGAACACCGGGGAGCTGTTTTTT
TRBV29-1	TRBJ1-5	.	TRBD1	CSGGQGRDQPQHF	TGCAGCGGAGGACAGGGGAGGGATCAGCCCCAGCATTTT
TRBV5-5	TRBJ1-5	.	.	CASSLDSYSGQPQHF	TGTGCCAGCAGCTTGGACAGTTATAGCGGTCAGCCCCAGCATTTT
TRBV19	TRBJ2-5	.	.	CASSITGQETQYF	TGTGCCAGTAGTATAACAGGCCAAGAGACCCAGTACTTC
TRBV9	TRBJ2-7	.	.	CASSVNTVSYEQYF	TGTGCCAGCAGCGTAAACACAGTATCCTACGAGCAGTACTTC
TRBV9	TRBJ2-1	.	TRBD2	CASSRGAGESEQFF	TGTGCCAGCTCCCGCGGAGCGGGAGAAAGTGAGCAGTTCTTC
TRBV12-3/TRBV12-4	TRBJ2-3	.	.	CASKWGEDTQYF	TGTGCCAGCAAGTGGGGCGAAGATACGCAGTATTTT
TRBV19	TRBJ1-6	.	TRBD1	CASSPTGSSSPLHF	TGTGCCAGTAGCCCGACAGGGAGTAGTTCACCCCTCCACTTT
TRBV3-1/TRBV3-2	TRBJ1-2	.	.	CASSPGSYGYTF	TGTGCCAGCAGTCCAGGCTCCTATGGCTACACCTTC
TRBV19	TRBJ1-2	.	.	CASSIAEVGYTF	TGTGCCAGTAGTATAGCTGAGGTTGGCTACACCTTC
TRBV30	TRBJ1-1	.	.	CAWSQVGGLTEAFF	TGTGCCTGGAGCCAAGTGGGGGGGCTCACTGAAGCTTTCTTT
TRBV15	TRBJ2-4	.	TRBD2	CATHGLAGEGIQYF	TGTGCCACCCACGGGTTGGCGGGAGAAGGCATTCAGTACTTC